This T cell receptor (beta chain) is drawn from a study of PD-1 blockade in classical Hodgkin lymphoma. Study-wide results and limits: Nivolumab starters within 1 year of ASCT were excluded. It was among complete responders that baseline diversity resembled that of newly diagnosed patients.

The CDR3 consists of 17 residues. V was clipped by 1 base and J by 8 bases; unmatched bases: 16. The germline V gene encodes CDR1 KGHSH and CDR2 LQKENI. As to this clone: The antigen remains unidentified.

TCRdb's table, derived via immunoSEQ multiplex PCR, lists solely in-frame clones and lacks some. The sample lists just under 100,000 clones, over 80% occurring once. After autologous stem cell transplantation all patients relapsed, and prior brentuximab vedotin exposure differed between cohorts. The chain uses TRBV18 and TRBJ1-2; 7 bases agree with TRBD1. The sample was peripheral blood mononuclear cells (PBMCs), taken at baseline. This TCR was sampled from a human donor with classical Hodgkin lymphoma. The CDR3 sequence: CASSPQATGIGTEGYTF. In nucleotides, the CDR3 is TGTGCCAGCTCACCACAGGCGACAGGGATAGGTACAGAAGGCTACACCTTC. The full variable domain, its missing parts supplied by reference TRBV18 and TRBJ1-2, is NAGVMQNPRHLVRRRGQEARLRCSPMKGHSHVYWYRQLPEEGLKFMVYLQKENIIDESGMPKERFSAEFPKEGPSILRIQQVVRGDSAAYFCASSPQATGIGTEGYTFGSGTRLTVV.